These T cell receptor beta chains were read from a single sample in a study of blood T cell repertoires in COVID-19. The protocol was immunoSEQ multiplex PCR, while the TCRdb copy is restricted to in-frame clones and leaves out a portion. This table holds about 250,000 clones, 86% found once. Sequencing was done on a sample of peripheral blood. The origin of the receptors is a woman aged 60-75 years who had recovered from COVID-19. CDR3s include the opening cysteine and the closing phenylalanine or tryptophan. A D gene is named only where the DNA matches it firmly. Size is stated for part of the rows, as once, few or many counts, or as a class when the clone is expanded.

NA	NA	TRBJ1-6	TRBV29-1	CSVAQSNTDNSPLHF	TGCAGCGTTGCCCAGTCGAATACCGATAATTCACCCCTCCACTTT
NA	NA	TRBJ1-2	TRBV12-3/TRBV12-4	CASSTYSYGYTF	TGTGCCAGCAGCACGTACTCCTATGGCTACACCTTC
TRBD1	NA	TRBJ1-2	TRBV2	CASVQGAFGYTF	TGTGCCAGCGTCCAGGGGGCTTTTGGCTACACCTTC
NA	NA	TRBJ2-7	TRBV10-3	CAITSGRGPSYEQYF	TGTGCCATCACCAGTGGCAGGGGTCCCTCCTACGAGCAGTACTTC
NA	NA	TRBJ2-7	TRBV7-6	CASSQHGTNTYEQYF	TGTGCCAGCAGCCAACACGGGACAAATACCTACGAGCAGTACTTC
TRBD2	NA	TRBJ2-2	TRBV7-2	CASSWTSGGANTGELFF	TGTGCCAGCAGTTGGACTAGCGGGGGGGCTAACACCGGGGAGCTGTTTTTT
TRBD2	NA	TRBJ2-3	TRBV5-1	CASRFEAGGGTDTQYF	TGCGCCAGCAGGTTTGAGGCGGGGGGCGGCACAGATACGCAGTATTTT
TRBD2	NA	TRBJ2-3	TRBV2	CASDETSGGPKGQYF	TGTGCCAGCGACGAGACTAGCGGGGGTCCCAAAGGGCAGTATTTT
NA	once	TRBJ1-1	TRBV28	CASRPGLPATLVLF	TGTGCCAGCAGACCCGGACTCCCAGCTACTCTAGTCCTCTTT
NA	NA	TRBJ2-5	TRBV12-5	CASGLVEPSFTEETQYF	TGTGCTAGTGGTTTGGTAGAACCCTCATTCACGGAAGAGACCCAGTACTTC
NA	few	TRBJ2-5	TRBV9	CASSVAGTRQETQYF	TGTGCCAGCAGCGTAGCGGGTACGAGACAAGAGACCCAGTACTTC
NA	NA	TRBJ1-3	TRBV2	CATQQGSSGNTIYF	TGTGCCACACAACAGGGATCCTCGGGAAACACCATATATTTT
NA	NA	TRBJ2-3	TRBV5-1	CASSSETSTDTQYF	TGCGCCAGCAGCTCAGAGACTAGCACAGATACGCAGTATTTT
NA	NA	TRBJ1-1	TRBV7-9	CASSPGGMNTEAFF	TGTGCCAGCAGCCCGGGGGGCATGAACACTGAAGCTTTCTTT
NA	NA	TRBJ1-3	TRBV11-3	CASSSNQGGSGNTIYF	TGTGCCAGCAGCTCAAATCAAGGGGGCTCTGGAAACACCATATATTTT
NA	NA	TRBJ1-1	TRBV5-1	CASSLESGAAFF	TGCGCCAGCAGCTTGGAGAGTGGGGCGGCTTTCTTT
NA	NA	TRBJ2-7	TRBV24-1	CATLYRAGSGNEQYF	TGTGCCACGCTCTATAGGGCTGGGAGTGGCAACGAGCAGTACTTC
TRBD2	NA	TRBJ2-5	TRBV6-5	CASSLYSGEQTQYF	TGTGCCAGCAGTCTCTATAGCGGGGAGCAGACCCAGTACTTC
TRBD1	NA	TRBJ2-1	TRBV28	CASSLAGTGPNEQFF	TGTGCCAGCAGCCTAGCCGGGACAGGGCCCAATGAGCAGTTCTTC
TRBD1	NA	TRBJ2-7	TRBV5-1	CASSTRQGPLGEQYF	TGCGCCAGCAGCACGCGACAGGGCCCCCTGGGAGAGCAGTACTTC
NA	NA	TRBJ1-5	TRBV5-6	CASSSFYSNQPQHF	TGTGCCAGCAGCTCCTTCTATAGCAATCAGCCCCAGCATTTT
TRBD1	NA	TRBJ2-5	TRBV19	CASATGSETQYF	TGTGCCAGTGCGACAGGGTCAGAGACCCAGTACTTC
TRBD1	few	TRBJ1-4	TRBV4-3	CASSPDRAVNEKLFF	TGCGCCAGCAGCCCCGACAGGGCCGTTAATGAAAAACTGTTTTTT
TRBD2	NA	TRBJ2-2	TRBV11-2	CASTKGLGGPGELFF	TGTGCCAGCACTAAGGGACTAGGGGGACCCGGGGAGCTGTTTTTT
NA	NA	TRBJ1-1	TRBV7-2	CASSLEGDTNTEAFF	TGTGCCAGCAGCTTAGAGGGGGACACGAACACTGAAGCTTTCTTT
NA	NA	TRBJ1-1	TRBV18	CASSPVSLPNTEAFF	TGTGCCAGCTCACCAGTATCTCTACCGAACACTGAAGCTTTCTTT
TRBD1	NA	TRBJ2-7	TRBV28	CASIGTGTPYEQYF	TGTGCCAGCATTGGGACAGGGACACCCTACGAGCAGTACTTC
TRBD2	NA	TRBJ2-7	TRBV7-3	CASSRTSGGDEQYF	TGTGCCAGCAGCCGGACTAGCGGGGGGGACGAGCAGTACTTC
TRBD1	NA	TRBJ2-5	TRBV7-7	CASSPGTGSETQYF	TGTGCTAGCAGCCCGGGGACAGGCTCGGAGACCCAGTACTTC
NA	NA	TRBJ1-3	TRBV29-1	CSRTTGLRNTIYF	TGCAGCCGTACTACAGGGTTAAGAAACACCATATATTTT
NA	once	TRBJ2-1	TRBV4-1	CASTGPRQTLNNEQFF	TGCGCCAGCACCGGTCCCCGACAGACGCTAAACAATGAGCAGTTCTTC
NA	NA	TRBJ2-2	TRBV7-3	CASSLLAVSGTGELFF	TGTGCCAGCAGCTTACTTGCCGTATCAGGCACCGGGGAGCTGTTTTTT
TRBD1	NA	TRBJ1-5	TRBV19	CASSRTGGAYSNQPQHF	TGTGCCAGTAGTAGGACAGGAGGGGCCTATAGCAATCAGCCCCAGCATTTT
TRBD1	few	TRBJ2-3	TRBV25-1	CASTKGTGADTQYF	TGTGCCAGCACGAAGGGGACAGGGGCAGATACGCAGTATTTT
NA	NA	TRBJ1-2	TRBV5-1	CASSKDSTNYGYTF	TGCGCCAGCAGCAAGGACAGTACTAACTATGGCTACACCTTC
NA	NA	TRBJ1-1	TRBV27	CASSLTAGNTEAFF	TGTGCCAGCAGTTTAACCGCGGGCAACACTGAAGCTTTCTTT
NA	NA	TRBJ1-2	TRBV19	CASSIRGDSGGYTF	TGTGCCAGTAGTATCCGGGGAGACTCAGGAGGCTACACCTTC
TRBD2	few	TRBJ2-1	TRBV9	CASSVVAGGYNEQFF	TGTGCCAGCAGCGTAGTAGCGGGGGGGTACAATGAGCAGTTCTTC
NA	NA	TRBJ1-2	TRBV19	CASNIRSNVPTPYGYTF	TGTGCCAGTAATATTCGGAGTAATGTCCCCACCCCCTATGGCTACACCTTC
TRBD1	NA	TRBJ1-2	TRBV29-1	CSVARTGTGYTF	TGCAGCGTGGCCCGGACAGGGACTGGCTACACCTTC
NA	NA	TRBJ2-5	TRBV2	CASSRWETQYF	TGTGCCAGCAGCAGGTGGGAGACCCAGTACTTC
TRBD2	NA	TRBJ2-1	TRBV11-2	CASSKWTSGGSYNEQFF	TGTGCCAGCAGTAAATGGACTAGCGGGGGGTCCTACAATGAGCAGTTCTTC
NA	NA	TRBJ1-2	TRBV7-2	CASSLNQGSGYTF	TGTGCCAGCAGCTTAAACCAGGGCTCTGGCTACACCTTC
TRBD2	NA	TRBJ2-3	TRBV5-1	CASRVAGRTDTQYF	TGCGCCAGTAGAGTAGCGGGGAGAACAGATACGCAGTATTTT
TRBD2	NA	TRBJ2-3	TRBV5-4	CASSFRRGASTDTQYF	TGTGCCAGCAGCTTCAGGCGGGGGGCTAGCACAGATACGCAGTATTTT
NA	NA	TRBJ1-2	TRBV2	CASSQVRGYGYTF	TGTGCCAGCAGCCAAGTCAGGGGATATGGCTACACCTTC